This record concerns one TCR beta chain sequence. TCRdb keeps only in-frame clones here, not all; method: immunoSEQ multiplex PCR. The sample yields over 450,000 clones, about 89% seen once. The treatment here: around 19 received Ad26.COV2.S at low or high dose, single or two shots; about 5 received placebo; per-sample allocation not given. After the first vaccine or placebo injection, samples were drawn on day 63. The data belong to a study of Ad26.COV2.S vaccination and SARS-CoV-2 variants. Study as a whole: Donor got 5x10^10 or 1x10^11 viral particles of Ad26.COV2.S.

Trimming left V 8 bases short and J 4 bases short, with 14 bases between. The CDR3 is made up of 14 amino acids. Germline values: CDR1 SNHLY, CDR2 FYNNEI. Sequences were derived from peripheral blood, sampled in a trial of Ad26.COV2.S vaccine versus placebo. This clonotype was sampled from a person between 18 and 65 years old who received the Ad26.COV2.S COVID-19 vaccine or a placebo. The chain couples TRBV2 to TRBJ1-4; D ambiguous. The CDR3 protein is CASQETAFNEKLFF. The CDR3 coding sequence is TGTGCCAGCCAGGAGACGGCTTTTAATGAAAAACTGTTTTTT.